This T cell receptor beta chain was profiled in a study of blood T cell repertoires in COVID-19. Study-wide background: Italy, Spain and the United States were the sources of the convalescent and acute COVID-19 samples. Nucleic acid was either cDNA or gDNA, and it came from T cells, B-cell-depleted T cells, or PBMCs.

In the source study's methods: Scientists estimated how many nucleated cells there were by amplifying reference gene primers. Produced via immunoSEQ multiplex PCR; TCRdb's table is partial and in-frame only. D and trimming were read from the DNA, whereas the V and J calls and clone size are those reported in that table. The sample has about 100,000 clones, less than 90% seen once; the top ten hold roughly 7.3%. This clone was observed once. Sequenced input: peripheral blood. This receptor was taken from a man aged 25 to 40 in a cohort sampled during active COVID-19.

CDR3 in amino acids: CASSYRGIGYF. CDR3 bases: TGTGCCAGCAGTTACAGGGGGATAGGATACTTC. The V call is TRBV6-2 or TRBV6-3, the J call TRBJ2-5; a weak D match, TRBD1 (6 bases). This CDR3 has 11 residues. Germline loops: CDR1 MNHEY, CDR2 SVGEGT. V was cut by 2 bases and J by 14 bases, with 12 bases left in between.